Listed here are 18 T cell receptor beta chains from one sample, sequenced in a study of Graves' ophthalmopathy and Graves' hyperthyroidism. The TCR beta CDR3 regions underwent amplification from RNA transcripts. RT-PCR in the first round used HTBI primers; a second-round multiplex PCR followed. TCRdb fed the multiplex PCR reads into MiXCR, producing one record per CDR3 protein. The sample carries approximately 1.2 million distinct CDR3 sequences, 35% to 40% recorded once. The sequenced sample was peripheral blood or thyroid tissue (not recorded which). These receptors were taken from an adult man with Graves' hyperthyroidism.

This clonotype was counted a few times. The chain combines TRBV7-6 with TRBJ2-7; no clear D gene. Germline CDR1 and CDR2: SGHVS and FNYEAQ. Trimming cost V 5 bases and J 6 bases, with 11 bases left between them. The CDR3 is made up of 12 amino acids. In DNA, the CDR3 is TGTGCCAGCAGCGCTCCCTTAGGCGAGCAGTACTTC. Its protein is CASSAPLGEQYF.

The J gene is TRBJ1-4, the V gene TRBV20-1; D is perhaps TRBD1 (5 bases). CDR1 is DFQATT and CDR2 is SNEGSKA in the germline V gene (reference sequence). CDR3 length: 17 residues. Trimming removed 5 bases from V and 7 bases from J, with 26 bases in between. The CDR3 sequence is CSALQRARPPRGEKLFF. The CDR3 DNA sequence: TGCAGTGCTCTACAAAGAGCCAGGCCCCCGAGGGGTGAAAAACTGTTTTTT.

This clonotype was counted ten times or more. The chain joins TRBV5-6 to TRBJ1-2; 7 nucleotides line up with TRBD1. This CDR3 is 14 amino acids long. The V gene end was trimmed by 9 bases and the J gene end by 4 bases; junction bases not matched to a gene: 12. In germline, CDR1 is SGHDT, CDR2 YYEEEE. CDR3 in amino acids: CATRRTGLVYGYTF. CDR3 nucleotide sequence: TGTGCCACCAGGAGGACAGGCTTAGTCTATGGCTACACCTTC.

This clonotype was counted at least ten times. The chain joins TRBV10-3 to TRBJ2-5; 7 bases fit TRBD2. Germline values: CDR1 ENHRY, CDR2 SYGVKD. This CDR3 is 15 amino acids long. V lost 10 bases, J lost 1 base, and 12 bases stayed unmatched. CDR3 sequence: CATAWGGTSQETQYF. The DNA of the CDR3 is TGTGCCACCGCCTGGGGGGGGACTTCCCAAGAGACCCAGTACTTC.

The chain employs TRBV10-3 and TRBJ1-2, with D uncertain. V shed 0 bases and J shed 4 bases, with 9 bases lying between them. Germline loops: CDR1 ENHRY, CDR2 SYGVKD. The CDR3 loop spans 14 amino acids. CDR3 residues: CAISESTVSYGYTF. The CDR3 nucleotides read TGTGCCATCAGTGAGTCGACGGTATCCTATGGCTACACCTTC.

V gene TRBV10-3 combines with J gene TRBJ1-2, with D hard to call. This CDR3 has 10 amino acids. Between the trimmed V and J ends, which lost 1 base and 6 bases, there was a span of 0 bases. Per the germline V gene, CDR1 is ENHRY and CDR2 is SYGVKD. The CDR3 sequence: CAISEYGYTF. In DNA form, the CDR3 reads TGTGCCATCAGTGAGTATGGCTACACCTTC.

This clonotype came up many times. This sequence joins TRBV7-9 and TRBJ1-5, with 7 bases aligning to TRBD1. From germline, CDR1 is SEHNR and CDR2 FQNEAQ (reference sequence). The junction had 6 bases not matched to a gene; V was cut back by 1 base and J by 0 bases. The CDR3 spans 17 residues. CDR3 in amino acids: CASSLGSGQPSNQPQHF. CDR3 sequence (DNA): TGTGCCAGCAGCTTAGGTTCGGGACAGCCTAGCAATCAGCCCCAGCATTTT.

V gene TRBV6-5 combines with J gene TRBJ2-2; the D is unclear. Germline V gives CDR1 MNHEY, CDR2 SVGAGI. This CDR3 is built from 13 residues. V was pared by 2 bases and J by 6 bases, with 7 bases between. CDR3 amino acids: CASSYGEPGELFF. CDR3 nucleotide sequence: TGTGCCAGCAGTTACGGGGAACCCGGGGAGCTGTTTTTT.

This clonotype was seen repeatedly, ten times or more. The chain combines TRBV19 with TRBJ1-2; D gene uncertain. V was trimmed by 6 bases and J by 0 bases, leaving 17 bases between them. This CDR3 has 16 amino acids. Germline V gives CDR1 LNHDA, CDR2 SQIVND (reference sequence). CDR3 sequence (DNA): TGTGCCAGTAGAAAAATATGGACGGAAGCTAACTATGGCTACACCTTC. Translated: CASRKIWTEANYGYTF.

Comments on this clonotype: Given the absence of the conserved phenylalanine or tryptophan at the CDR3 end, a read error is likely. The genes are TRBV5-5 and TRBJ1-1, with TRBD1 matching over 9 bases. The junction had 7 bases not matched to a gene; V was cut back by 6 bases and J by 4 bases. This CDR3 is 14 amino acids long. Per the germline V gene, CDR1 is SGHKS and CDR2 is YYEKEE (reference sequence). Written as DNA, the CDR3 is TGTGCCAGCACCGACAGGGGGGGTGGCACTGAAGCTTTCCTT. The encoded protein is CASTDRGGGTEAFL.

The rearrangement links TRBV20-1 to TRBJ2-7, with D possibly matching TRBD2 (5 bases). Germline lookup yields CDR1 DFQATT and CDR2 SNEGSKA (reference sequence). V was pared by 3 bases and J by 4 bases, with 16 bases between. CDR3 size: 14 residues. The CDR3 loop reads CSASSAGGGYEQYF. As DNA, the CDR3 is TGCAGTGCTAGCTCAGCCGGAGGTGGTTACGAGCAGTACTTC.

This clonotype was detected only a few times. The V gene is TRBV19, the J gene TRBJ2-6, with D hard to call. Germline lookup yields CDR1 LNHDA and CDR2 SQIVND (reference sequence). V lost 6 bases and J lost 2, with 5 bases in between. The CDR3 is made up of 13 amino acids. The CDR3 spells CASRTPGANVLTF. DNA of the CDR3: TGTGCCAGTAGAACACCTGGGGCCAACGTCCTGACTTTC.

This rearrangement joins TRBV30 to TRBJ1-2; D call uncertain. The germline V gene has CDR1 GTSNPN and CDR2 SVGIG (reference sequence). V was trimmed by 0 bases and J by 2 bases, leaving 22 bases between them. This CDR3 is 18 amino acids long. The CDR3 reads CAWSVEGIIRHPNYGYTF. DNA for the CDR3: TGTGCCTGGAGTGTAGAGGGAATTATTCGACACCCCAACTATGGCTACACCTTC.

This clonotype was counted many times. The chain couples TRBV2 to TRBJ2-7; tentative D call: TRBD2 (5 bases). This CDR3 comprises 12 residues. The V and J ends lost 3 bases and 7 bases respectively, with 10 bases between them. Per germline, CDR1 SNHLY and CDR2 FYNNEI. CDR3 amino acids: CASSDLSGEQYF. CDR3 nucleotide sequence: TGTGCCAGCAGTGACCTATCGGGGGAGCAGTACTTC.

Comment on this clonotype: One base away lies a much larger clone, so this may be a sequencing read error. J is TRBJ2-2 and V is TRBV10-1; D ambiguous. Trimming left V 5 bases short and J 5 bases short, with 12 bases between. Germline V gives CDR1 WNHNN, CDR2 SYGVQD (reference sequence). The CDR3 has 14 residues. The CDR3 loop is CASSKVSQTGELFF. The CDR3 DNA sequence: TGCGCCAGCAGTAAGGTTTCACAAACCGGGGAGCTGTTTTTT.

Only one count was recorded for this clonotype. V usage is TRBV7-9 and J usage is TRBJ2-5; TRBD1 matches at 8 bases. The CDR3 covers 13 residues. The J segment lost 4 bases and the V segment lost 7 bases, leaving 5 bases of the junction unmatched. Per germline, CDR1 SEHNR and CDR2 FQNEAQ (reference sequence). The CDR3: CASTQTGVETQYF. In DNA, the CDR3 is TGTGCCAGCACCCAGACAGGGGTAGAGACCCAGTACTTC.

This clonotype was counted at least ten times. V is TRBV7-9 and J is TRBJ2-5; no clear D. Trimming pared 4 bases from V and 2 bases from J, leaving 23 bases between. This CDR3 is built from 18 residues. CDR1 SEHNR and CDR2 FQNEAQ come from the germline V gene (reference sequence). The CDR3 sequence: CASSSRFSTWTEQETQYF. CDR3 nucleotides: TGTGCCAGCAGCTCCAGATTTAGCACGTGGACGGAGCAAGAGACCCAGTACTTC.

In its sample, this clonotype was seen once. The junction does not match germline at one end; this may be a read error. The chain carries TRBV6-4 and TRBJ1-2; the D is unclear. This CDR3 spans 16 amino acids. In germline, CDR1 is MRHNA, CDR2 SNTAGT. CDR3 sequence reads: CASSYSRLVLGYGYTF. The DNA for the CDR3 is TGTGCCAGCAGTTACTCGAGACTCGTCTTAGGATATGGCTACACCTTC.